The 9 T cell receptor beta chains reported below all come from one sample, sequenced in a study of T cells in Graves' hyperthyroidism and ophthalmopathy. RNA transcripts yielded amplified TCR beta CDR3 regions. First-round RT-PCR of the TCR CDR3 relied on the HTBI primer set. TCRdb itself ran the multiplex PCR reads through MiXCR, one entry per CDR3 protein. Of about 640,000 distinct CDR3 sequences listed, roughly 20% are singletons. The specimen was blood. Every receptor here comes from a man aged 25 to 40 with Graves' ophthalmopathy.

The CDR3 DNA is TGTGCCAGCAAAGCACAAGAGAACAATGAGCAGTTCTTC. Translation: CASKAQENNEQFF. The chain combines TRBV27 with TRBJ2-1; D gene unclear. V dropped 7 bases and J dropped 5 bases, with 12 bases sitting between them. The CDR3 consists of 13 residues. Germline assignment: CDR1 MNHEY and CDR2 SMNVEV (reference sequence).

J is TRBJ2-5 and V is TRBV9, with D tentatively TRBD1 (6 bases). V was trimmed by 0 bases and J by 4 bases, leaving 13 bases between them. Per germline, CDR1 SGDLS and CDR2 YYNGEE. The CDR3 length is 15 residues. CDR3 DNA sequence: TGTGCCAGCAGCGTAGGGCAGGGGAGAGGAGAGACCCAGTACTTC. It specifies CASSVGQGRGETQYF.

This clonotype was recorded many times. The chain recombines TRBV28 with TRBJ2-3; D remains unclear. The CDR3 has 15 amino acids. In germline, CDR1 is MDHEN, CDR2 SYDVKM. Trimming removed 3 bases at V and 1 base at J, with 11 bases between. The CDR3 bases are TGTGCCAGCAGTTTGGTAGCTCCCGGCACAGATACGCAGTATTTT. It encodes CASSLVAPGTDTQYF.

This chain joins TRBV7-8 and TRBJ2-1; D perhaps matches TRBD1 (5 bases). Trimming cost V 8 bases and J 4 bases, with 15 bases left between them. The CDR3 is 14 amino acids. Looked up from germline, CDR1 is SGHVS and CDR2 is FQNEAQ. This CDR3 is CASGHPTIYNEQFF. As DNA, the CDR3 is TGTGCCAGCGGACACCCGACAATTTACAATGAGCAGTTCTTC.

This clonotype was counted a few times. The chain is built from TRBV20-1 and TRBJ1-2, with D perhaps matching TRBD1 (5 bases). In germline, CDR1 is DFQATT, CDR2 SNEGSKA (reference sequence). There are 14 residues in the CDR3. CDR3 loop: CTSAGGTGNYGYTF. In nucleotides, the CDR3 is TGCACCTCAGCGGGGGGGACGGGGAACTATGGCTACACCTTC.

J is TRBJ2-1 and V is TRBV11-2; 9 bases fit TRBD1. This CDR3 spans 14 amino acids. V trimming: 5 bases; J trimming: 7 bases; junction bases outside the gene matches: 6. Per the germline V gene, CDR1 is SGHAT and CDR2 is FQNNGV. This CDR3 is CASSPWDRENEQFF. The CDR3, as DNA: TGTGCCAGCAGCCCTTGGGACAGGGAGAATGAGCAGTTCTTC.

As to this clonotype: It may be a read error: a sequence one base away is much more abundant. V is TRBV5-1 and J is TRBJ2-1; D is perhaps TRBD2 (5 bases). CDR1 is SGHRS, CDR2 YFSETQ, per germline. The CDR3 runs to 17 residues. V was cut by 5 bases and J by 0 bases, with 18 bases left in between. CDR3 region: CASRPLARGSSYNEQFF. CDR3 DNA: TGCGCCAGCAGACCTTTAGCGAGAGGGAGCTCCTACAATGAGCAGTTCTTC.

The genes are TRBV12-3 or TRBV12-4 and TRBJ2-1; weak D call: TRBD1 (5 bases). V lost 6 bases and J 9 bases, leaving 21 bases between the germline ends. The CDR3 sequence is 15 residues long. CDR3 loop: CASRHRRAGMGEQFF. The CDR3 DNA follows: TGTGCCAGCAGACATAGAAGGGCAGGGATGGGTGAGCAGTTCTTC.

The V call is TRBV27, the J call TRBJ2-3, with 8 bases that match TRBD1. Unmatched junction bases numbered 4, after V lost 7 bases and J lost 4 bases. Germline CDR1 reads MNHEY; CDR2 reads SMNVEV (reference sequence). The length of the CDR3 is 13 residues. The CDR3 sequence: CASISTGADTQYF. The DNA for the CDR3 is TGTGCCAGCATCTCGACAGGGGCAGATACGCAGTATTTT.